This T cell receptor (beta chain) was recovered during a study of T cell changes during pregnancy in multiple sclerosis. Sequencing used immunoSEQ multiplex PCR; TCRdb keeps in-frame clones, though not all of them. The data contain around 33,000 clones, 70% to 90% of them singletons. The receptor was derived from a female donor with multiple sclerosis, enrolled in a pregnancy study. This specimen was CD8+ T cells from peripheral blood mononuclear cells, taken before pregnancy.

The CDR3 bases are TGTGCCAGCTCACCACCGGACAGCATCCATCAGCCCCAGCATTTT. This encodes CASSPPDSIHQPQHF. J is TRBJ1-5 and V is TRBV18, with a weak D call TRBD1 (6 bases). The germline CDR1 and CDR2 sequences are KGHSH and LQKENI. V shed 0 bases and J shed 5 bases, with 11 bases lying between them. CDR3 length equals 15 residues.